The 12 T cell receptor beta chains listed next were all sequenced from one sample in a study of cytotoxic CD8 clonotypes in ibrutinib-treated CLL. Profiling relied on immunoSEQ multiplex PCR, and the TCRdb table lists in-frame clones only, not all of them. The table lists nearly 25,000 clones, 55% to 75% of them singletons, with around 44% in the top ten. This material consisted of PBMCs, taken after 12 months of ibrutinib treatment. The origin of the receptors is a human donor with chronic lymphocytic leukemia.

DNA of the CDR3: TGTGCCAGTAGAGAGACAGGGAAGGGCTATGGCTACACCTTC. It specifies CASRETGKGYGYTF. V is TRBV19 and J is TRBJ1-2, with 7 bases matching TRBD1. This CDR3 is built from 14 residues. Trimming removed 6 bases from V and 4 bases from J; junction bases left unmatched: 8. Germline lookup yields CDR1 LNHDA and CDR2 SQIVND (reference sequence).

About this clone: At the DNA level, this CDR3 is encoded by other sequences in the same sample as well. The chain links TRBV5-6 to TRBJ1-3; possibly TRBD1 for D (5 bases). CDR3 size: 14 residues. Trimming left V 2 bases short and J 2 bases short, with 8 bases between. Per germline, CDR1 SGHDT and CDR2 YYEEEE. The CDR3 DNA is TGTGCCAGCAGCTTTAGAGGGGCTGGAAACACCATATATTTT. Its translation: CASSFRGAGNTIYF.

This clone was picked up a small number of times. The chain joins TRBV2 to TRBJ2-7, with TRBD2 identical over 7 bases. Unmatched junction bases numbered 7, after V lost 6 bases and J lost 5 bases. The CDR3 sequence is 13 residues long. Germline V lookup: CDR1 SNHLY, CDR2 FYNNEI. The CDR3 here is CASRDGGFHEQYF. CDR3 sequence (DNA): TGTGCCAGCAGGGACGGGGGGTTCCACGAGCAGTACTTC.

The sample holds a few counts of this clone. The rearrangement links TRBV9 to TRBJ1-3; D ambiguous. CDR1 and CDR2 from the germline V gene are SGDLS and YYNGEE. Trimming shortened V by 0 bases and J by 1 base, and 14 bases separated the two germline ends. The CDR3 contains 17 residues. The CDR3 here is CASSVAPGLGSGNTIYF. The CDR3 DNA reads as TGTGCCAGCAGCGTAGCCCCTGGTCTTGGATCTGGAAACACCATATATTTT.

V is TRBV19 and J is TRBJ2-3; D gene uncertain. Per germline, CDR1 LNHDA and CDR2 SQIVND (reference sequence). This CDR3 has 11 residues. The CDR3 here is CALVGTDTQYF. The DNA of the CDR3 is TGTGCTCTGGTAGGCACAGATACGCAGTATTTT.

This clone is judged medium-sized. The V gene is TRBV7-2, the J gene TRBJ2-7, with 12 bases identical to TRBD2. Germline lookup yields CDR1 SGHTA and CDR2 FQGNSA. After removal of 5 bases from V and 2 bases from J, the junction contained 4 bases not matched to a gene. The CDR3 has 15 residues. The CDR3 nucleotides read TGTGCCAGCAGCGGCACTAGCGGGGGGCCCTACGAGCAGTACTTC. This sequence encodes CASSGTSGGPYEQYF.

This clone was observed a handful of times. The gene calls are TRBV28 and TRBJ1-5, with a tentative D call TRBD1 (6 bases). Germline V CDR1 and CDR2: MDHEN, SYDVKM. The ends were cut back, 8 bases at V and 5 bases at J, with 28 bases in the middle. This CDR3 is built from 18 residues. This CDR3 reads CASCRAPFAQGMDQPQHF. The CDR3 DNA is TGTGCCAGCTGCCGCGCCCCCTTCGCACAGGGAATGGATCAGCCCCAGCATTTT.

V and J are TRBV5-1 and TRBJ1-1, with D tentatively TRBD1 (6 bases). CDR1 SGHRS and CDR2 YFSETQ come from the germline V gene. The CDR3 extends over 15 amino acids. Trimming removed 3 bases at V and 7 bases at J, with 19 bases between. The CDR3 nucleotides read TGCGCCAGCAGCTCCAACGCCGGGACAATCGGTGAAGCTTTCTTT. Translated, it gives CASSSNAGTIGEAFF.

The J gene is TRBJ2-1, the V gene TRBV27; no firm D call. Germline-derived CDR1 and CDR2 are MNHEY and SMNVEV (reference sequence). V was shortened by 5 bases and J by 1 base, with 9 bases between the two germline ends. CDR3 size: 14 residues. The CDR3 DNA reads as TGTGCCAGCAGTCCTTGGGGATCCTACAATGAGCAGTTCTTC. Its protein product is CASSPWGSYNEQFF.

The chain has TRBV7-2 and TRBJ1-2; D not resolved. The germline CDR1 and CDR2 sequences are SGHTA and FQGNSA. Trimming removed 1 base from V and 5 bases from J, with 11 bases in between. The CDR3 has 14 amino acids. CDR3 region: CASSLVQSGYGYTF. CDR3 bases: TGTGCCAGCAGCTTAGTACAGAGTGGGTATGGCTACACCTTC.

V and J are TRBV7-9 and TRBJ2-5, with D unclear. The length of the CDR3 is 12 residues. CDR1 and CDR2 from the germline V gene are SEHNR and FQNEAQ (reference sequence). The CDR3 loop is CASPGDGETQYF. CDR3 DNA sequence: TGTGCTTCTCCCGGCGACGGGGAGACCCAGTACTTC.

The chain carries TRBV9 and TRBJ2-2; 9 bases line up with TRBD1. The CDR3 runs to 14 residues. In germline, CDR1 is SGDLS, CDR2 YYNGEE. J gave up 5 bases and V 3 bases, and 2 bases lay outside the gene matches. CDR3 DNA: TGTGCCAGCAGCGCCGGGACAGGGACCGGGGAGCTGTTTTTT. As protein: CASSAGTGTGELFF. The full variable domain, rest sourced from reference TRBV9 and TRBJ2-2, is DSGVTQTPKHLITATGQRVTLRCSPRSGDLSVYWYQQSLDQGLQFLIQYYNGEERAKGNILERFSAQQFPDLHSELNLSSLELGDSALYFCASSAGTGTGELFFGEGSRLTVL.